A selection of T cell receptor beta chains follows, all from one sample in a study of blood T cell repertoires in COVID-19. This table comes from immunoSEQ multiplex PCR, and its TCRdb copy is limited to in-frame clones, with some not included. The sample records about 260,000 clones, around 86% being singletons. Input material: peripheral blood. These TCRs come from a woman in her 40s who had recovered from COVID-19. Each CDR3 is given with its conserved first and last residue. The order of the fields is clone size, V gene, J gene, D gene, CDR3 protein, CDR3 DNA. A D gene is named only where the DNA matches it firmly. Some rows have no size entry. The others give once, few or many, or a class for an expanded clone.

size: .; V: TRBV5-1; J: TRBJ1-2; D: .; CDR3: CASSLGAGPYGYTF; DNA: TGCGCCAGCAGCTTGGGAGCAGGGCCCTATGGCTACACCTTC
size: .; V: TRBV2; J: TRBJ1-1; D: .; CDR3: CASSEDRAGLDTEAFF; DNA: TGTGCCAGCAGTGAAGACCGGGCGGGTCTGGACACTGAAGCTTTCTTT
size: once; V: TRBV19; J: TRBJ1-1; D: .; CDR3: CASSMSDNTEAFF; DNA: TGTGCCAGTAGTATGTCAGATAACACTGAAGCTTTCTTT
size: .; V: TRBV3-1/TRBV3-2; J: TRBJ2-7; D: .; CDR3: CASSQGGDSLYEQYF; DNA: TGTGCCAGCAGCCAAGGCGGAGACAGTCTCTACGAGCAGTACTTC
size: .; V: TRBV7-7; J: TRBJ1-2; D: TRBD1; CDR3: CASSLLQLTGGATNYGYTF; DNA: TGTGCCAGCAGCCTGTTACAATTAACAGGGGGGGCCACTAACTATGGCTACACCTTC
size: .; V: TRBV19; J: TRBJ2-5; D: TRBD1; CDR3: CASSTGDRARETQYF; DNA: TGTGCCAGTAGTACAGGGGACAGGGCCAGGGAGACCCAGTACTTC
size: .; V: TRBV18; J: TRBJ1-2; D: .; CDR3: CASSPIQDSNYGYTF; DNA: TGTGCCAGCTCACCAATACAGGATTCTAACTATGGCTACACCTTC
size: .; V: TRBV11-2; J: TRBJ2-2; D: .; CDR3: CASSSRNTGELFF; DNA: TGTGCCAGCAGCTCGAGAAACACCGGGGAGCTGTTTTTT
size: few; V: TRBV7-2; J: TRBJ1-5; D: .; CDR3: CASSPWAASNQPQHF; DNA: TGTGCCAGCAGCCCCTGGGCAGCTAGCAATCAGCCCCAGCATTTT
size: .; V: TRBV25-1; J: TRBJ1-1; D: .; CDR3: CASSGSPDGGTEAFF; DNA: TGTGCCAGCAGTGGAAGCCCGGACGGGGGCACTGAAGCTTTCTTT
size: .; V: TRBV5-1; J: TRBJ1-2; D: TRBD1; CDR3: CASSSGTGGASFYGYTF; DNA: TGCGCCAGCAGCTCCGGGACAGGGGGCGCGTCCTTCTATGGCTACACCTTC
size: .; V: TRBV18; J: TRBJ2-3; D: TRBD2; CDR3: CASSQEGLAVGDTQYF; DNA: TGTGCCAGCTCACAAGAGGGACTAGCGGTAGGAGATACGCAGTATTTT
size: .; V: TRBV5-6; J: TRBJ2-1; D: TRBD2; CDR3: CASTPSGRNEQFF; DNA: TGTGCCAGCACCCCTAGCGGGCGCAATGAGCAGTTCTTC
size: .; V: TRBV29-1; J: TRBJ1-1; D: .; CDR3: CSVVVQANTEAFF; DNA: TGCAGCGTTGTGGTGCAGGCTAACACTGAAGCTTTCTTT
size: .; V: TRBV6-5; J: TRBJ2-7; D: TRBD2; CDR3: CASGAGGTYEQYF; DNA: TGTGCCAGTGGGGCGGGAGGGACCTACGAGCAGTACTTC
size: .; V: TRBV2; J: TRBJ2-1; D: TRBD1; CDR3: CASIDPRDRGDNEQFF; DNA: TGTGCCAGCATTGATCCGCGGGACAGGGGGGACAATGAGCAGTTCTTC
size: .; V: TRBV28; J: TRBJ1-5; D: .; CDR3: CASSLGPPGPQHF; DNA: TGTGCCAGCAGTTTGGGGCCGCCTGGGCCCCAGCATTTT
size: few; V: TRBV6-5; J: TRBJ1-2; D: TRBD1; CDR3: CASRIPGQGIYGYTF; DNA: TGTGCCAGCAGAATCCCGGGACAGGGGATCTATGGCTACACCTTC
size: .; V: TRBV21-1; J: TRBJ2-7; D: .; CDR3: CASSIGWGDRSYEQYF; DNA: TGTGCCAGCAGCATTGGTTGGGGGGATCGGTCCTACGAGCAGTACTTC
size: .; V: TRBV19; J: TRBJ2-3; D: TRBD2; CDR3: CASSIESGGTDTQYF; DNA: TGTGCCAGTAGTATAGAGAGCGGGGGCACAGATACGCAGTATTTT
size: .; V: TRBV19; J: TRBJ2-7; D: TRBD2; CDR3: CASRRLAGVGEQYF; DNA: TGTGCCAGTAGAAGACTAGCGGGGGTGGGGGAGCAGTACTTC
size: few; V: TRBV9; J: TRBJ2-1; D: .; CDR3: CASSVGVIYNEQFF; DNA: TGTGCCAGCAGCGTAGGAGTGATATACAATGAGCAGTTCTTC
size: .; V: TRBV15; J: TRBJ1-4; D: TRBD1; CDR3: CATSRGGGREKLFF; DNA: TGTGCCACCAGCAGAGGAGGGGGCAGGGAAAAACTGTTTTTT
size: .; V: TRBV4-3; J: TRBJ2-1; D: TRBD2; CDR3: CASSQEGLPGLAGVEQFF; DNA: TGCGCCAGCAGCCAAGAGGGCCTCCCGGGACTAGCGGGGGTTGAGCAGTTCTTC
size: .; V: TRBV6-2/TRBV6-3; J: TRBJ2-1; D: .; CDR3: CASSYPGAEQFF; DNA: TGTGCCAGCAGTTACCCAGGGGCTGAGCAGTTCTTC
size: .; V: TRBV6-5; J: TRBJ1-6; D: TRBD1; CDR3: CASSFSRTGSNSPLHF; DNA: TGTGCCAGCAGTTTTTCCCGGACAGGGAGCAATTCACCCCTCCACTTT
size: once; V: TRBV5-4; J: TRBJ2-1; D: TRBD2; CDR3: CASTRTSGGHSYNEQFF; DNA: TGTGCCAGCACCCGAACTAGCGGGGGCCACTCCTACAATGAGCAGTTCTTC
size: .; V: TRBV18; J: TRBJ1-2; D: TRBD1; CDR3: CASSPSGTVNYGYTF; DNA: TGTGCCAGCTCACCCTCCGGGACAGTAAACTATGGCTACACCTTC
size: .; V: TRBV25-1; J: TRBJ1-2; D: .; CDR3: CASSASVANYGYTF; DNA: TGTGCCAGCAGTGCCTCGGTTGCTAACTATGGCTACACCTTC
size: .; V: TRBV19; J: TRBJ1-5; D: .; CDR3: CASKSLDDQPQHF; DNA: TGTGCCAGTAAGTCTCTAGACGATCAGCCCCAGCATTTT
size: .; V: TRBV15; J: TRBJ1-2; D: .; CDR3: CATSGGGGYYGYTF; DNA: TGTGCCACCAGCGGCGGGGGCGGATACTATGGCTACACCTTC
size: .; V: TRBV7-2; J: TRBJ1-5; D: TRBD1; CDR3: CASSSRQGVVNQPQHF; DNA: TGTGCCAGCAGTTCCCGACAGGGGGTCGTCAATCAGCCCCAGCATTTT
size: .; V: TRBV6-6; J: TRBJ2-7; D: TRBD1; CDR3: CAISDRGRSSYEQYF; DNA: TGTGCCATCTCGGACAGGGGGCGCAGCTCCTACGAGCAGTACTTC
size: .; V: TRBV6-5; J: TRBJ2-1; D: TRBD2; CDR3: CASRTSVLRYNEQFF; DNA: TGTGCCAGCCGGACTAGCGTATTAAGATACAATGAGCAGTTCTTC
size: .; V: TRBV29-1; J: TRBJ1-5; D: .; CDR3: CSVDGGSNQPQHF; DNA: TGCAGCGTTGACGGTGGTAGCAATCAGCCCCAGCATTTT
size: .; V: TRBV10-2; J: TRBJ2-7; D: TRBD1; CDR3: CASTQSGTGDYEQYF; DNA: TGCGCCAGCACCCAAAGTGGGACAGGGGACTACGAGCAGTACTTC
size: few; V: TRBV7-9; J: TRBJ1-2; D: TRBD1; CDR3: CASSLVTGVNYGYTF; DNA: TGTGCCAGCAGCTTGGTCACAGGGGTTAACTATGGCTACACCTTC
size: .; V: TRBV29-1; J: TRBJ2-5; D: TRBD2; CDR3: CSVEFAGVPETQYF; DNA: TGCAGCGTCGAATTTGCGGGGGTCCCAGAGACCCAGTACTTC